These 20 T cell receptor beta chains share one sample of origin, sequenced in a study of early T cells in non-severe SARS-CoV-2 infection. MiXCR, applied by TCRdb to the 5' RACE reads, yields one record per CDR3 protein. Of fewer than 100,000 distinct CDR3 sequences in the sample, around 11% were seen once. The sequenced sample consisted of whole blood. All receptors derive from an adult who was a healthcare worker with PCR-confirmed SARS-CoV-2 infection or an uninfected control (not recorded which).

This clonotype was counted many times. J is TRBJ2-7 and V is TRBV6-1; D possibly corresponds to TRBD2 (6 bases). The CDR3 is 15 amino acids. The V and J ends lost 1 base and 0 bases respectively, with 10 bases between them. The germline gives CDR1 MNHNS, CDR2 SASEGT. The CDR3 nucleotides read TGTGCCAGCAGTGAAGAGGCGGGGAGCTCCTACGAGCAGTACTTC. It is translated as CASSEEAGSSYEQYF.

The chain links TRBV5-1 to TRBJ2-3; D tentatively reads TRBD1 or TRBD2 (6 bases each). Germline assignment: CDR1 SGHRS and CDR2 YFSETQ. The CDR3 extends over 14 amino acids. Between the trimmed V and J ends, which lost 1 base and 4 bases, there was a span of 10 bases. The CDR3 reads CASSLPGGADTQYF. The CDR3 region has the DNA TGCGCCAGCAGCTTGCCCGGGGGCGCAGATACGCAGTATTTT.

This chain connects TRBV29-1 to TRBJ1-2; D not certain. The CDR3 length is 11 residues. V lost 8 bases and J 6 bases, leaving 13 bases between the germline ends. CDR1 is SQVTM, CDR2 ANQGSEA, per germline. This CDR3 reads CSSREGHGYTF. CDR3 nucleotides: TGCAGCTCAAGAGAAGGGCATGGCTACACCTTC.

This clonotype showed up just a few times. This chain uses TRBV28 with TRBJ2-2; possible D gene TRBD1, 6 bases. Germline CDR1 and CDR2: MDHEN and SYDVKM. This CDR3 has 15 amino acids. Trimming took 5 bases from V and 7 from J, leaving 17 bases between them. CDR3 sequence: CASSRSTGYFGELFF. In nucleotides, the CDR3 is TGTGCCAGCAGTAGAAGTACAGGGTACTTCGGGGAGCTGTTTTTT.

A single count supports this clonotype. The gene calls are TRBV5-1 and TRBJ2-7, with TRBD1 identical over 10 bases. Trimming at V came to 4 bases and at J to 5 bases, leaving 9 bases not matched to a gene. The germline V gene has CDR1 SGHRS and CDR2 YFSETQ. CDR3 size: 15 residues. CDR3 coding DNA: TGCGCCAGCAGCGCGGCCGGGACAGGGGTTGACGAGCAGTACTTC. Encoded protein: CASSAAGTGVDEQYF.

There are many counts of this clonotype. The chain links TRBV5-4 to TRBJ2-1; 9 positions match TRBD2. This CDR3 has 15 amino acids. Germline V gives CDR1 SGHNT, CDR2 YYREEE (reference sequence). After removal of 4 bases from V and 8 bases from J, the junction contained 10 bases not matched to a gene. The DNA of the CDR3 is TGTGCCAGCAGCGGCCTGCGGGGGGGCTCTTATGAGCAGTTCTTC. It yields the protein CASSGLRGGSYEQFF.

The rearrangement joins TRBV27 to TRBJ2-7, with D tentatively TRBD1 (5 bases). Germline-derived CDR1 and CDR2 are MNHEY and SMNVEV (reference sequence). The ends were cut back, 0 bases at V and 0 bases at J, with 6 bases in the middle. This CDR3 is built from 14 residues. The chain's CDR3 is CASSLSRDSYEQYF. The CDR3 DNA follows: TGTGCCAGCAGTTTATCCAGGGACTCCTACGAGCAGTACTTC.

This chain links TRBV3-1 with TRBJ2-5; D gene unclear. V was pared by 1 base and J by 1 base, with 10 bases between. This CDR3 has 15 residues. The germline V gene encodes CDR1 LGHDT and CDR2 YNNKEL (reference sequence). The CDR3 sequence: CASSQGPPSQETQYF. In nucleotides, the CDR3 is TGTGCCAGCAGCCAAGGACCCCCCAGCCAAGAGACCCAGTACTTC.

V and J are TRBV29-1 and TRBJ1-1; TRBD1 is a possible D gene (5 bases). Germline CDR1 reads SQVTM; CDR2 reads ANQGSEA. Trimming pared 5 bases from V and 4 bases from J, leaving 11 bases between. The CDR3 runs 12 residues. CDR3 sequence: CSVLDTSTEAFF. CDR3 DNA: TGCAGCGTTTTGGACACGAGCACTGAAGCTTTCTTT.

CDR3 loop: CASSLEANLYNEQFF. CDR3 nucleotides: TGTGCCAGCAGCTTAGAGGCCAATCTATACAATGAGCAGTTCTTC. This chain joins TRBV7-6 and TRBJ2-1, with D unresolved. The V gene's germline CDR1 is SGHVS and CDR2 FNYEAQ. The CDR3 is made up of 15 amino acids. V was trimmed by 1 base and J by 4 bases, leaving 11 bases between them.

In its sample, this clonotype was seen a few times. The V call is TRBV12-3 or TRBV12-4, the J call TRBJ1-4, with a weak D call TRBD1 (6 bases). There are 13 residues in the CDR3. Trimming pared 6 bases from V and 6 bases from J, leaving 11 bases between. The CDR3 spells CASSPGQYEKLFF. The CDR3 DNA reads as TGTGCCAGCAGCCCAGGACAGTATGAAAAACTGTTTTTT.

Ten or more counts support this clonotype. This chain connects TRBV2 to TRBJ2-1; 12 positions agree with TRBD2. The CDR3 consists of 15 residues. Trimming took 6 bases from V and 3 from J; bases not matched to a gene: 3. In germline, CDR1 is SNHLY, CDR2 FYNNEI. CDR3 coding DNA: TGTGCCAGCAGACTAGCGGGGGGTCACTACAATGAGCAGTTCTTC. Translation: CASRLAGGHYNEQFF.

Only a few counts were recorded for this clonotype. The chain carries TRBV18 and TRBJ1-4; D remains unclear. Germline CDR1 reads KGHSH; CDR2 reads LQKENI. The CDR3 has 15 residues. V gave up 1 base and J gave up 0 bases, with 6 bases separating them. The CDR3 bases are TGTGCCAGCTCACCACAGGGTTCAACTAATGAAAAACTGTTTTTT. Translating it yields CASSPQGSTNEKLFF.

In this sample, this clonotype turned up a few times. The chain carries TRBV7-2 and TRBJ1-1; D unresolved. V lost 4 bases and J 0 bases, leaving 9 bases between the germline ends. This CDR3 is 14 amino acids long. The germline gives CDR1 SGHTA, CDR2 FQGNSA. This CDR3 is CASSWATVNTEAFF. CDR3 coding DNA: TGTGCCAGCAGCTGGGCGACGGTGAACACTGAAGCTTTCTTT.

The chain recombines TRBV20-1 with TRBJ2-7; 8 bases fit TRBD2. Trimming cost V 4 bases and J 6 bases; bases outside gene matches: 8. The CDR3 totals 13 residues. CDR1 and CDR2 from the germline V gene are DFQATT and SNEGSKA (reference sequence). The CDR3 here is CSAKDGLASEQYF. DNA of the CDR3: TGCAGTGCTAAGGACGGACTAGCCTCCGAGCAGTACTTC.

The chain is built from TRBV7-2 and TRBJ2-5, with 8 bases identical to TRBD1. Germline V gene lookup returns CDR1 SGHTA and CDR2 FQGNSA. V gave up 7 bases and J gave up 0 bases; unmatched junction bases: 4. The CDR3 is 14 amino acids. As DNA, the CDR3 is TGTGCCAGCACCTACAGGGGGTACCAAGAGACCCAGTACTTC. Protein: CASTYRGYQETQYF.

The chain joins TRBV4-2 to TRBJ2-2; D might be TRBD2 (5 bases). Trimming shortened V by 4 bases and J by 4 bases, and 16 bases separated the two germline ends. CDR3 size: 16 residues. Germline CDR1 LGHNA, CDR2 YNFKEQ. This CDR3 is CASSRQEGLLTGELFF. Here the CDR3 DNA reads TGTGCCAGCAGCCGCCAAGAAGGACTTCTCACCGGGGAGCTGTTTTTT.

With regard to this clonotype: A read error may explain this, as a much larger clone is one base away. The chain carries TRBV9 and TRBJ2-3, with D perhaps matching TRBD2 (5 bases). The V gene's germline CDR1 is SGDLS and CDR2 YYNGEE. The CDR3 consists of 15 residues. Trimming left V 4 bases short and J 1 base short, with 13 bases between. The CDR3 reads CASSSKRCRTDTQYF. DNA of the CDR3: TGTGCCAGCAGCTCCAAGCGGTGCCGCACAGATACGCAGTATTTT.

This clonotype was detected ten times or more. The chain recombines TRBV5-1 with TRBJ1-1; D not certain. The CDR3 loop spans 14 amino acids. CDR1 is SGHRS, CDR2 YFSETQ, per germline. V lost 4 bases to trimming and J lost 1 base, with 11 bases between them. CDR3 nucleotides: TGCGCCAGCAGCCCGAGGACGGGGAACACTGAAGCTTTCTTT. It is translated as CASSPRTGNTEAFF.

The sample holds a few counts of this clonotype. The rearrangement joins TRBV27 to TRBJ1-5, with 8 positions matching TRBD1. Germline CDR1 and CDR2: MNHEY and SMNVEV (reference sequence). CDR3 size: 16 residues. V lost 5 bases and J lost 6; bases outside the gene matches: 12. CDR3 coding DNA: TGTGCCAGCAGTGCCGGGACAGGAGCGTCGCGTCAGCCCCAGCATTTT. Translating gives CASSAGTGASRQPQHF.